At least ten counts were recorded for the clone carrying this T cell receptor beta chain. The data are from a study of Graves' ophthalmopathy and Graves' hyperthyroidism. On the study more broadly: Peripheral blood collection took place at initial diagnosis, before any treatment.

Trimming shortened V by 0 bases and J by 5 bases, and 7 bases separated the two germline ends. The germline gives CDR1 SGHVS, CDR2 FNYEAQ. This CDR3 contains 13 residues. From RNA, the CDR3 regions of TCR beta chains were amplified and sequenced. First-round RT-PCR employed HTBI primers, with a second-round multiplex PCR after it. MiXCR was run by TCRdb on the multiplex PCR reads, yielding one entry per CDR3 protein. The sample has around 670,000 distinct CDR3 sequences, 35% to 50% seen once. This rearrangement joins TRBV7-6 to TRBJ2-5; D is unresolved. Sequences were obtained from peripheral blood. This receptor was identified in an adult man with Graves' ophthalmopathy. The CDR3 bases are TGTGCCAGCAGCTTAGCAGTAGGGGAGACCCAGTACTTC. Translation gives CASSLAVGETQYF.